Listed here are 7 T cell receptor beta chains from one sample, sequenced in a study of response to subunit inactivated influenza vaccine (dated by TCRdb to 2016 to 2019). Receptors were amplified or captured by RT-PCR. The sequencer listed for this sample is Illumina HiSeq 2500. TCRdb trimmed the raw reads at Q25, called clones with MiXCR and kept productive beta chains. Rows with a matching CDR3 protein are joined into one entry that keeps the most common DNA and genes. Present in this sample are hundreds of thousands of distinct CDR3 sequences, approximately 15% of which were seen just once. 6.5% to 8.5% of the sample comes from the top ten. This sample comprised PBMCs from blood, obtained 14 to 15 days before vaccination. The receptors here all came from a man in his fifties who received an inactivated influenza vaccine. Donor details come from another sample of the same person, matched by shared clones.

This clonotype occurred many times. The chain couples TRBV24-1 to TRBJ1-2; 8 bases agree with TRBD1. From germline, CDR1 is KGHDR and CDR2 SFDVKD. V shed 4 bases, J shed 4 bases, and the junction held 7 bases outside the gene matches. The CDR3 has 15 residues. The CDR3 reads CATSDHGQGVYGYTF. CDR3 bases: TGTGCCACCAGTGACCACGGACAGGGAGTCTATGGCTACACCTTC.

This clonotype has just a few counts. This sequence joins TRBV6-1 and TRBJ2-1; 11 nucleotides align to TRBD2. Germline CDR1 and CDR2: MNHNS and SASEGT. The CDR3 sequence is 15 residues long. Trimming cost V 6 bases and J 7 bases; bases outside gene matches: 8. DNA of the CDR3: TGTGCCAGCAGAACTTTAGCGGGGGGGTGGAATGAGCAGTTCTTC. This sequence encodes CASRTLAGGWNEQFF.

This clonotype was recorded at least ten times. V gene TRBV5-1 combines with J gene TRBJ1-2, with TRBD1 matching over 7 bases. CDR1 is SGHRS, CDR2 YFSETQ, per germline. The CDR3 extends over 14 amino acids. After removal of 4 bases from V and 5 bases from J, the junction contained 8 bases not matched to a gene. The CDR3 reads CASSVEGQQYGYTF. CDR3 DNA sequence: TGCGCCAGCAGCGTAGAGGGACAGCAATATGGCTACACCTTC. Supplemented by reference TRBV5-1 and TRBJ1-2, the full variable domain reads KAGVTQTPRYLIKTRGQQVTLSCSPISGHRSVSWYQQTPGQGLQFLFEYFSETQRNKGNFPGRFSGRQFSNSRSEMNVSTLELGDSALYLCASSVEGQQYGYTFGSGTRLTVV.

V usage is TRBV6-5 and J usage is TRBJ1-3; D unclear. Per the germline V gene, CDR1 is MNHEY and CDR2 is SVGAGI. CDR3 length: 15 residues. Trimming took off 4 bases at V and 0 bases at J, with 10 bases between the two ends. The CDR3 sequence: CASSSTQVSGNTIYF. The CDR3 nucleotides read TGTGCCAGCAGTTCCACACAAGTCTCTGGAAACACCATATATTTT.

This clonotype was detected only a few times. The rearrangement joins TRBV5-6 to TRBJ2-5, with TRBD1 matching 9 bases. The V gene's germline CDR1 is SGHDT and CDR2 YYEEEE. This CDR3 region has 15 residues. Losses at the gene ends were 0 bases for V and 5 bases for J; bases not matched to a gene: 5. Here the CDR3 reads CASSLGGQGFETQYF. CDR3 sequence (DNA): TGTGCCAGCAGCTTGGGGGGACAGGGTTTCGAGACCCAGTACTTC.

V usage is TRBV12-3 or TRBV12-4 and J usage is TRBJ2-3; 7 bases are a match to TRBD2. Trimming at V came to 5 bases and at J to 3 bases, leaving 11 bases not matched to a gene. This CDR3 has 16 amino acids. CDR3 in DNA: TGTGCCAGCAGTGCCCTGGGCGGGAGCTTTACAGATACGCAGTATTTT. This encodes CASSALGGSFTDTQYF.

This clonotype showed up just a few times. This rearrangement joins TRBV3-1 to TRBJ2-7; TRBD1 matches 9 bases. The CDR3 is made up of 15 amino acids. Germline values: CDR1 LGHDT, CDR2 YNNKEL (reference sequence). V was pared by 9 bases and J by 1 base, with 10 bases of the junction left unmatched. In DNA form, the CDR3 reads TGTGCCAGGACCGGCCGGGACAGGGTTTCCTACGAGCAGTACTTC. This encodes CARTGRDRVSYEQYF.